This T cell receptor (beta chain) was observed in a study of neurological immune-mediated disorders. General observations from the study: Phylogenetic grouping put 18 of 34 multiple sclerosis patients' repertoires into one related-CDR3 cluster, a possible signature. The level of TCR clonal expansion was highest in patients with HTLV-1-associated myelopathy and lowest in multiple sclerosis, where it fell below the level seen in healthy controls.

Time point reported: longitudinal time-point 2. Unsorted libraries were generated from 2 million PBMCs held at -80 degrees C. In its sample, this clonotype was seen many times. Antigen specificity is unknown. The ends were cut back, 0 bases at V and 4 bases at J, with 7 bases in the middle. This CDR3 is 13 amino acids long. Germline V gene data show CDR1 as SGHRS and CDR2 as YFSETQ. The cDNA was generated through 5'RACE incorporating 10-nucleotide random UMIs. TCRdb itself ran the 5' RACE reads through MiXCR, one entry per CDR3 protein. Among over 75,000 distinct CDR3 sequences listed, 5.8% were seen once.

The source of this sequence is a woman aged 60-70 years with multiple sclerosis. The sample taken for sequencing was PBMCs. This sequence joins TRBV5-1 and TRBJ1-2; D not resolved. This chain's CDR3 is CASSLGQTYGYTF. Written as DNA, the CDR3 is TGCGCCAGCAGCTTGGGGCAGACCTATGGCTACACCTTC.